This is a list of T cell receptor beta chains from one sample in a study of T cell responses to AZD1222 COVID-19 vaccine. TCRdb keeps only in-frame clones here, not all; method: immunoSEQ multiplex PCR. This sample has tens of thousands of clones, with almost 90% found just once. The sequencing here drew on peripheral blood, taken 28 days after the second AZD1222 dose. These receptors were collected from an adult who received the AZD1222 COVID-19 vaccine. The CDR3 runs from the conserved cysteine through the conserved F or W. The D gene is left open where the match is weak. The size entry is marked missing in some rows and otherwise reads once, few, many or a size class.

TRBV5-6,TRBD1,.,TRBJ1-5,TGTGCCAGCAGCTCCACAGGGGGCGAACAGCCCCAGCATTTT,CASSSTGGEQPQHF
TRBV10-1,.,.,TRBJ2-3,TGCGCCAGCAGTGAGTCGATAAGGGATACGCAGTATTTT,CASSESIRDTQYF
TRBV7-2,.,.,TRBJ2-7,TGTGCCAGCAGCAGACGTTACGAGCAGTACTTC,CASSRRYEQYF
TRBV11-2,.,.,TRBJ2-1,TGTGCCAGCAGCATACTCCGGGCCCCCAATGAGCAGTTCTTC,CASSILRAPNEQFF
TRBV10-2,.,.,TRBJ1-1,TGCGCCAGCAGTGAGTTGACAGCTGAAGCTTTCTTT,CASSELTAEAFF
TRBV7-9,.,.,TRBJ2-2,TGTGCCAGCAGTCCAACCGGGACACGGAACACCGGGGAGCTGTTTTTT,CASSPTGTRNTGELFF
TRBV23-1,.,once,TRBJ1-2,TGCGCCAGCAGTCAAGACAGAGAGATGTATGGCTACACCTTC,CASSQDREMYGYTF
TRBV7-8,TRBD1,once,TRBJ2-7,TGTGCCAGCAGCTTAGATACCGGGACAGGGAACTACGAGCAGTACTTC,CASSLDTGTGNYEQYF
TRBV6-5,.,.,TRBJ2-5,TGTGCCAGCAGCCAAAGAGGCTTTCTAGGTGAGACCCAGTACTTC,CASSQRGFLGETQYF
TRBV6-5,.,.,TRBJ2-7,TGTGCCAGCAGCCCGTTACCCCCACACGAGCAGTACTTC,CASSPLPPHEQYF
TRBV5-4,TRBD1,.,TRBJ2-7,TGTGCCAGCAGCTTTATGGGACAGGGCAGGAGGGAGCAGTACTTC,CASSFMGQGRREQYF
TRBV6-5,.,.,TRBJ1-5,TGTGCCAGCAGCCCCCAGGGGTCTCAGCCCCAGCATTTT,CASSPQGSQPQHF
TRBV29-1,.,.,TRBJ2-2,TGCAGCGTTATTCTTAGCGCCACGAACACCGGGGAGCTGTTTTTT,CSVILSATNTGELFF
TRBV6-5,.,.,TRBJ1-5,TGTGCCAGCAGCCGCAGGGAGGTTGAGCCCCAGCATTTT,CASSRREVEPQHF
TRBV12-3/TRBV12-4,TRBD1,.,TRBJ1-2,TGTGCCAGCGCCAGGGGGGAGGGCTATGGCTACACCTTC,CASARGEGYGYTF